This TCR beta chain came from a study of shared T cell receptors in the human thymus. Looked up from germline, CDR1 is ENHRY and CDR2 is SYGVKD. The CDR3 length is 13 residues. Trimming left V 6 bases short and J 11 bases short, with 20 bases between. Assay used: immunoSEQ multiplex PCR; TCRdb lists only in-frame clones, some missing. The data show around 730,000 clones, 70% to 90% seen once. These same data were also listed under a study on human thymus T cells.

This receptor was identified in a girl less than two years old with a congenital heart defect. This chain uses TRBV10-3 with TRBJ2-7; D may be TRBD1 (5 bases). Material: thymocytes. For the CDR3, the DNA is TGTGCCATCAGCCAAGCCCAGGACACCTCGGAGTACTTC. This encodes CAISQAQDTSEYF.